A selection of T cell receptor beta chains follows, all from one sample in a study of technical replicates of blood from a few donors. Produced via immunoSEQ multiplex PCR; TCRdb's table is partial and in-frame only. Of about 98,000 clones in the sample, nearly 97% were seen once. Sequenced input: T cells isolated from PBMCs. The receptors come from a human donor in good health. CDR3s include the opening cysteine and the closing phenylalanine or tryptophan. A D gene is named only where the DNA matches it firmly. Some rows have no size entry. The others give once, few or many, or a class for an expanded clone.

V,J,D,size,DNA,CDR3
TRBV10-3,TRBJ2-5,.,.,TGTGCCATCCGCCCCGGTATGGGCACATCCCAAGAGACCCAGTACTTC,CAIRPGMGTSQETQYF
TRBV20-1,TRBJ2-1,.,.,TGCAGTGCTAGGGAGGATGAGCAGTTCTTC,CSAREDEQFF
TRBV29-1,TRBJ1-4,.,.,TGCAGCGTAGGCGGAACAACTAATGAAAAACTGTTTTTT,CSVGGTTNEKLFF
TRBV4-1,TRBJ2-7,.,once,TGCGCCAGCAGCCAAACCCAGGGAAACTACGAGCAGTACTTC,CASSQTQGNYEQYF
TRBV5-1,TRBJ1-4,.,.,TGCGCCAGCAGCTTGTGGGGGCGGGGGAATGAAAAACTGTTTTTT,CASSLWGRGNEKLFF
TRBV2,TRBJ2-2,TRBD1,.,TGTGCCAGCAGTCGGACAGGGGGAGGCACCGGGGAGCTGTTTTTT,CASSRTGGGTGELFF
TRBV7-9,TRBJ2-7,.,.,TGTGCCAGCAGCTCGCAGTACGAGCAGTACTTC,CASSSQYEQYF
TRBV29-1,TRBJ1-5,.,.,TGCAGCGTTGGGATTTCAGGGAATCAGCCCCAGCATTTT,CSVGISGNQPQHF
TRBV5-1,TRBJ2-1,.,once,TGCGCCAGCAGCGGGGGACTAGGGGGCCCCTACAATGAGCAGTTCTTC,CASSGGLGGPYNEQFF
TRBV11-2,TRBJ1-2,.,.,TGTGCCAGCAGCTCCAACCCCGGGGATAACTATGGCTACACCTTC,CASSSNPGDNYGYTF
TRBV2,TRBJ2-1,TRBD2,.,TGTGCCAGCCGCGGGGGGTACAATGAGCAGTTCTTC,CASRGGYNEQFF
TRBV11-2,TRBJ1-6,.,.,TGTGCCAGCAGCTTATCTTCCCAGGGAGGCTCACCCCTCCACTTT,CASSLSSQGGSPLHF
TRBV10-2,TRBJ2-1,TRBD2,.,TGCGCCAGCAGTGTGGCTAGCGGGGCACCCTACAATGAGCAGTTCTTC,CASSVASGAPYNEQFF